The 22 T cell receptor beta chains given below trace back to one sample, sequenced in a study of tumor-infiltrating lymphocytes in localized non-small cell lung cancer. TCRdb's table, derived via immunoSEQ multiplex PCR, lists solely in-frame clones and lacks some. The sample includes more than 9,500 clones, roughly 89% seen only once; the top ten take approximately 8.4%. The sample taken for sequencing was lung tumor tissue. These receptors all come from a human donor with non-small cell lung cancer.

The genes are TRBV19 and TRBJ1-1; D unresolved. V was clipped by 6 bases and J by 6 bases, with 11 bases between them. There are 12 residues in the CDR3. From germline, CDR1 is LNHDA and CDR2 SQIVND (reference sequence). The CDR3 DNA sequence: TGTGCCAGTAGCCCTCTCGGAGCTGAAGCTTTCTTT. Protein: CASSPLGAEAFF.

The chain carries TRBV4-2 and TRBJ2-3; D is uncertain. The CDR3 totals 16 residues. The V gene's germline CDR1 is LGHNA and CDR2 YNFKEQ. With 0 bases removed from V and 1 base from J, the gap between germline ends came to 11 bases. The CDR3 bases are TGTGCCAGCAGCCAAGATCTGAGCGACCGCACAGATACGCAGTATTTT. This encodes CASSQDLSDRTDTQYF.

The rearrangement links TRBV29-1 to TRBJ1-3; TRBD1 might be the D (5 bases). Deletions cut 6 bases from V and 3 bases from J, with 9 bases between. The V gene's germline CDR1 is SQVTM and CDR2 ANQGSEA. The CDR3 has 12 residues. In nucleotides, the CDR3 is TGCAGCGTGGACACGGGTGGAAACACCATATATTTT. This codes for CSVDTGGNTIYF.

This chain connects TRBV2 to TRBJ2-5, with a weak D call TRBD1 (5 bases). The germline V gene encodes CDR1 SNHLY and CDR2 FYNNEI. The V and J ends lost 8 bases and 1 base respectively, with 8 bases between them. This CDR3 spans 12 amino acids. The CDR3 loop reads CASGGAQETQYF. In nucleotides, the CDR3 is TGTGCCAGCGGTGGGGCCCAAGAGACCCAGTACTTC. The variable domain in full, completed from reference TRBV2 and TRBJ2-5, reads EPEVTQTPSHQVTQMGQEVILRCVPISNHLYFYWYRQILGQKVEFLVSFYNNEISEKSEIFDDQFSVERPDGSNFTLKIRSTKLEDSAMYFCASGGAQETQYFGPGTRLLVL.

This chain uses TRBV5-1 with TRBJ2-3; 7 bases map to TRBD2. The CDR3 is made up of 18 amino acids. Germline V gene lookup returns CDR1 SGHRS and CDR2 YFSETQ. With V trimmed by 3 bases and J by 3 bases, 16 bases remained unmatched. CDR3 amino acids: CASSSLAAGRIPTDTQYF. The CDR3 coding sequence is TGCGCCAGCAGCTCCCTAGCGGCCGGGCGTATACCAACAGATACGCAGTATTTT.

This chain connects TRBV5-1 to TRBJ2-5; D is perhaps TRBD2 (6 bases). V lost 0 bases and J 5 bases, leaving 20 bases between the germline ends. This CDR3 comprises 17 residues. Germline lookup yields CDR1 SGHRS and CDR2 YFSETQ. The CDR3 nucleotides are TGCGCCAGCAGCTTGGCCCTATCAGCGGGCCTTGAGGAGACCCAGTACTTC. The encoded protein is CASSLALSAGLEETQYF.

The chain combines TRBV28 with TRBJ1-6; D uncertain. The CDR3 has 16 amino acids. The V gene lost 1 base and the J gene lost 8 bases, with 15 bases spanning the gap. Germline lookup yields CDR1 MDHEN and CDR2 SYDVKM. The CDR3 nucleotides are TGTGCCAGCAGTTTATTCGCGCACAATCGGCATTCACCCCTCCACTTT. It encodes CASSLFAHNRHSPLHF.

This clone came up a few times. The chain recombines TRBV6-5 with TRBJ2-2, with D unresolved. Germline CDR1 MNHEY, CDR2 SVGAGI. The CDR3 sequence is 12 residues long. V lost 10 bases and J lost 10, with 16 bases in between. This CDR3 reads CATMDPPAELFF. DNA of the CDR3: TGTGCCACTATGGACCCGCCGGCGGAGCTGTTTTTT.

The J gene is TRBJ2-5, the V gene TRBV5-4, with TRBD2 as a possible D gene (5 bases). Germline V CDR1 and CDR2: SGHNT, YYREEE (reference sequence). This CDR3 is 16 amino acids long. V lost 1 base, J lost 6 bases, and 19 bases lay in between. In DNA, the CDR3 is TGTGCCAGCAGCTTGCAACCTCCGGCCCCGGGAAAGACCCAGTACTTC. Amino acid sequence: CASSLQPPAPGKTQYF.

The chain carries TRBV27 and TRBJ2-7, with D unresolved. The CDR3 covers 13 residues. Per germline, CDR1 MNHEY and CDR2 SMNVEV (reference sequence). Trimming stripped 4 bases from V and 2 bases from J, with 9 bases between. The CDR3 DNA is TGTGCCAGCAGTTATCGGAGCCCCTACGAGCAGTACTTC. Its translation is CASSYRSPYEQYF.

V gene TRBV19 combines with J gene TRBJ1-5, with D possibly matching TRBD1 (5 bases). Between the trimmed V and J ends, which lost 6 bases and 2 bases, there was a span of 14 bases. This CDR3 spans 15 amino acids. CDR1 and CDR2 (germline): LNHDA, SQIVND (reference sequence). The CDR3 loop is CASRGGQGGNQPQHF. In DNA, the CDR3 is TGTGCCAGTAGGGGTGGTCAAGGGGGCAATCAGCCCCAGCATTTT.

By its share, this clone is medium-sized. The rearrangement links TRBV7-9 to TRBJ2-1; a possible D gene is TRBD2 (5 bases). The CDR3 covers 14 residues. V gave up 3 bases and J gave up 6 bases, with 12 bases separating them. The germline CDR1 and CDR2 sequences are SEHNR and FQNEAQ (reference sequence). The CDR3 bases are TGTGCCAGCAGCTTGGCCGGGGATGGCAATGAGCAGTTCTTC. Protein product: CASSLAGDGNEQFF.

This clone occurred once. The V and J genes are TRBV18 and TRBJ2-7; D remains unclear. Germline CDR1 reads KGHSH; CDR2 reads LQKENI. The CDR3 is 16 amino acids. The germline V and J ends were trimmed by 0 bases and 3 bases, with 15 bases remaining between them. Here the CDR3 reads CASSPPVKGLGYEQYF. CDR3 in DNA: TGTGCCAGCTCACCACCGGTTAAAGGGCTCGGCTACGAGCAGTACTTC.

The chain is built from TRBV5-1 and TRBJ2-7; possible D gene TRBD1, 6 bases. Trimming removed 0 bases at V and 7 bases at J, with 11 bases between. Germline values: CDR1 SGHRS, CDR2 YFSETQ. This CDR3 spans 13 amino acids. CDR3 in DNA: TGCGCCAGCAGCTTGGGGTTGAGGGGGGAGCAGTACTTC. It is translated as CASSLGLRGEQYF.

The chain couples TRBV11-1 to TRBJ2-3; D remains unclear. CDR1 is SGHAT, CDR2 FQDESV, per germline (reference sequence). Trimming shortened V by 4 bases and J by 7 bases, and 12 bases separated the two germline ends. CDR3 length: 13 residues. CDR3 in DNA: TGTGCCAGCAGCTCTAGACGCAAGAATACGCAGTATTTT. Amino acids: CASSSRRKNTQYF.

This chain joins TRBV7-2 and TRBJ2-2; 7 nucleotides align to TRBD2. Germline V gene lookup returns CDR1 SGHTA and CDR2 FQGNSA. The CDR3 consists of 15 residues. With V trimmed by 5 bases and J by 3 bases, 6 bases remained unmatched. The chain's CDR3 is CASSVSGGYTGELFF. Written as DNA, the CDR3 is TGTGCCAGCAGCGTGTCGGGAGGATACACCGGGGAGCTGTTTTTT.

The J gene is TRBJ1-4, the V gene TRBV25-1; D may be TRBD1 (5 bases). Per germline, CDR1 MGHDK and CDR2 SYGVNS. The CDR3 consists of 15 residues. Between the trimmed V and J ends, which lost 6 bases and 3 bases, there was a span of 14 bases. The CDR3: CASRRNGGPNEKLFF. In nucleotides, the CDR3 is TGTGCCAGCAGAAGAAATGGGGGTCCTAATGAAAAACTGTTTTTT.

The chain recombines TRBV19 with TRBJ1-3; D call uncertain. Germline V lookup: CDR1 LNHDA, CDR2 SQIVND (reference sequence). The V end was cut by 1 base, the J end by 0 bases, with 10 bases between. This CDR3 region has 16 residues. CDR3 in amino acids: CASSIVSRYSGNTIYF. Written as DNA, the CDR3 is TGTGCCAGTAGTATAGTGAGCCGCTACTCTGGAAACACCATATATTTT.

In this sample, this clone turned up once. The chain joins TRBV6-5 to TRBJ2-3; D ambiguous. Between the trimmed V and J ends, which lost 0 bases and 4 bases, there was a span of 5 bases. This CDR3 spans 13 amino acids. Per the germline V gene, CDR1 is MNHEY and CDR2 is SVGAGI. CDR3 amino acids: CASSYSRPDTQYF. CDR3 sequence (DNA): TGTGCCAGCAGTTACTCTCGGCCAGATACGCAGTATTTT.

The genes are TRBV9 and TRBJ1-2; 8 bases line up with TRBD1. Germline values: CDR1 SGDLS, CDR2 YYNGEE. V gave up 3 bases and J gave up 4 bases; unmatched junction bases: 8. The CDR3 runs 15 residues. The CDR3 DNA follows: TGTGCCAGCAGCGAAGGACAGGGATTGGCCTATGGCTACACCTTC. Protein sequence: CASSEGQGLAYGYTF.

This rearrangement joins TRBV7-2 to TRBJ2-5; D perhaps matches TRBD2 (5 bases). Trimming removed 8 bases from V and 4 bases from J, with 14 bases in between. This CDR3 has 13 amino acids. Germline CDR1 is SGHTA and CDR2 is FQGNSA. In DNA form, the CDR3 reads TGTGCCAGCCAACGGGGATACGGAGAGACCCAGTACTTC. It codes for CASQRGYGETQYF.

This chain joins TRBV5-4 and TRBJ2-2; D is possibly TRBD1 (5 bases). The CDR3 has 18 residues. The V end was cut by 7 bases, the J end by 1 base, with 23 bases between. Germline V lookup: CDR1 SGHNT, CDR2 YYREEE (reference sequence). The CDR3 DNA reads TGTGCCAGCGCCTCGGTTGGACACTCTATCTTGAACACCGGGGAGCTGTTTTTT. Translating it yields CASASVGHSILNTGELFF. Using reference TRBV5-4 and TRBJ2-2 for the parts outside the CDR3, the full variable domain is ETGVTQSPTHLIKTRGQQVTLRCSSQSGHNTVSWYQQALGQGPQFIFQYYREEENGRGNFPPRFSGLQFPNYSSELNVNALELDDSALYLCASASVGHSILNTGELFFGEGSRLTVL.